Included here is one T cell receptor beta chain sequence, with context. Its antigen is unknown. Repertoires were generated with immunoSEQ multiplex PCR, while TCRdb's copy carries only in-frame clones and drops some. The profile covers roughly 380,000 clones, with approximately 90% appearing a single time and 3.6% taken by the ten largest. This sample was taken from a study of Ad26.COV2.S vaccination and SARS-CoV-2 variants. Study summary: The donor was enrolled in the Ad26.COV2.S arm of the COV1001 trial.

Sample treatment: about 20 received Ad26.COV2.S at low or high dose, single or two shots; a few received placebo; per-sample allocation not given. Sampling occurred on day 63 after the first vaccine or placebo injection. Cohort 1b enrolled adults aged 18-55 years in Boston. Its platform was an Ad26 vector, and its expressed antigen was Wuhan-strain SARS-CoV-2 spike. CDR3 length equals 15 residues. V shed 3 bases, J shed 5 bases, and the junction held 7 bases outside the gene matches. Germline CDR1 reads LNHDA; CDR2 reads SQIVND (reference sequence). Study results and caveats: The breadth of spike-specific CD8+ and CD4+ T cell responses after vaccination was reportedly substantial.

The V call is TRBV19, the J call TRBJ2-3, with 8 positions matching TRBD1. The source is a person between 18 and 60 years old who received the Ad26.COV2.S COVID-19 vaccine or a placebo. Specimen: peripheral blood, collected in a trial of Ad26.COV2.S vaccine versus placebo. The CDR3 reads CASSIRDRGLDTQYF. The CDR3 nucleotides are TGTGCCAGTAGTATCCGCGACAGGGGTTTAGATACGCAGTATTTT.